This TCR beta chain was recorded in a study of blood T cell repertoires in COVID-19. Across the study: Samples of COVID-19 (acute and convalescent) were obtained from the United States, Italy and Spain. T cells, B-cell-depleted T cells, or PBMCs supplied cDNA or gDNA.

The germline V gene encodes CDR1 SGDLS and CDR2 YYNGEE. The CDR3 length is 15 residues. V gave up 0 bases and J gave up 0 bases, with 10 bases separating them. In the authors' workflow: Cell counts per sample came from amplifying reference gene primers. Some clones are missing from TCRdb's copy, which holds only in-frame ones; the method was immunoSEQ multiplex PCR. The V and J calls and clone size are taken from that table; D and trimming were inferred from the DNA. Here the sample spans 110,000 to 150,000 clones, about 87% being singletons. The V and J genes are TRBV9 and TRBJ2-7, with a possible D match to TRBD2 (6 bases). Input material: peripheral blood. The receptor was derived from a human donor in a cohort sampled during active COVID-19. CDR3 in DNA: TGTGCCAGCAGCGTAGGCGGGACGCTCTCCTACGAGCAGTACTTC. Protein product: CASSVGGTLSYEQYF.